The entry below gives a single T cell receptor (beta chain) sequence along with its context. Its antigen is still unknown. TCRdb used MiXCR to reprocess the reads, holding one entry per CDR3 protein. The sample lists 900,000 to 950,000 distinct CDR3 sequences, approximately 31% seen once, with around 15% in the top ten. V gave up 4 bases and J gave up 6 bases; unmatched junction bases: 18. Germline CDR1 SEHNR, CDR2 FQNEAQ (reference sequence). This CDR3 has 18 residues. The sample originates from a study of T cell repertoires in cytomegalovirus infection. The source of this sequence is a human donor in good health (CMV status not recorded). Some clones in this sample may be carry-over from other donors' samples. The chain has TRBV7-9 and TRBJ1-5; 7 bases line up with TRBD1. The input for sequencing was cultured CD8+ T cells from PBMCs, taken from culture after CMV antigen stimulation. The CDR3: CASSSFEGAVSGVQPQHF. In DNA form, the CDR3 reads TGTGCCAGCAGCTCATTCGAGGGGGCGGTTTCGGGGGTTCAGCCCCAGCATTTT.